This T cell receptor beta chain was identified in a study of neurological immune-mediated disorders. V lost 2 bases, J lost 5 bases, and 6 bases stayed unmatched. Germline lookup yields CDR1 DFQATT and CDR2 SNEGSKA (reference sequence). The CDR3 sequence is 14 residues long. TCRdb called the 5' RACE reads again in MiXCR, with one record for every CDR3 protein. The table includes 65,000 to 85,000 distinct CDR3 sequences, approximately 6% detected once. Time point indicated: longitudinal time-point 2. The unsorted libraries originated from 2 million PBMCs kept at -80 C. General study findings and limits: No CDR3 amino acid sequences were shared by expanded clones across subjects, suggesting private repertoires in all groups.

This clonotype was detected only a few times. What it binds is unknown. A much larger clone lies a single base off, so this may be a read error. The sample taken for sequencing was PBMCs. This TCR came from a woman between 55 and 75 years old with multiple sclerosis. This chain links TRBV20-1 with TRBJ2-7, with 10 positions matching TRBD2. CDR3 bases: TGCAGTGCTAGAAATAGCGGGGGGACCAACGAGCAGTACTTC. The encoded protein is CSARNSGGTNEQYF.